These T cell receptor beta chains were read from a single sample in a study of blood T cell repertoires in COVID-19. Clones were read by immunoSEQ multiplex PCR, and TCRdb kept only the in-frame ones, dropping some. The sample includes over 250,000 clones, nearly 90% of them seen just once. The sequenced material came from PBMCs or T cells enriched from blood (not recorded which). Receptor source: a woman in her 30s who had recovered from COVID-19. The CDR3 runs from the conserved cysteine through the conserved F or W. The order of the fields is J gene, V gene, clone size, D gene, CDR3 DNA, CDR3 protein. A D gene is named only where the DNA matches it firmly. Clone size is stated in some rows and not others, as once, few, many or a class when expanded.

j_gene: TRBJ2-7; v_gene: TRBV28; abundance: NA; d_gene: TRBD2; CDR3nt: TGTGCCAGCACCCCGGGGGCGGGACTAGGCGAGCAGTACTTC; CDR3aa: CASTPGAGLGEQYF
j_gene: TRBJ1-5; v_gene: TRBV6-1; abundance: NA; d_gene: NA; CDR3nt: TGTGCCAGCAGTGATCTCCGAGGGGGGGGTAATCAGCCCCAGCATTTT; CDR3aa: CASSDLRGGGNQPQHF
j_gene: TRBJ2-7; v_gene: TRBV29-1; abundance: NA; d_gene: TRBD1; CDR3nt: TGCAGCGTTACCACCGGGACAGGGGTCCACGAGCAGTACTTC; CDR3aa: CSVTTGTGVHEQYF
j_gene: TRBJ2-7; v_gene: TRBV5-1; abundance: NA; d_gene: TRBD2; CDR3nt: TGCGCCAGCAGCTGGACTAGCGGGAGCTACGAGCAGTACTTC; CDR3aa: CASSWTSGSYEQYF
j_gene: TRBJ2-2; v_gene: TRBV10-1; abundance: once; d_gene: NA; CDR3nt: TGCGCCAGCAGAGGAGGAAACTTGTCGCCCGGGGAGCTGTTTTTT; CDR3aa: CASRGGNLSPGELFF
j_gene: TRBJ2-2; v_gene: TRBV7-3; abundance: NA; d_gene: NA; CDR3nt: TGTGCCAGCAGCTTAGCCGGGACAATGAACACCGGGGAGCTGTTTTTT; CDR3aa: CASSLAGTMNTGELFF
j_gene: TRBJ2-1; v_gene: TRBV5-1; abundance: NA; d_gene: NA; CDR3nt: TGCGCCAGCAGCTTGGACGAACTAGCTCACCGCTCCTACAATGAGCAGTTCTTC; CDR3aa: CASSLDELAHRSYNEQFF
j_gene: TRBJ1-2; v_gene: TRBV5-1; abundance: NA; d_gene: TRBD1; CDR3nt: TGCGCCAGCAGCTTGGCCAACAGGGGGAGCTTTGAAGGCTACACCTTC; CDR3aa: CASSLANRGSFEGYTF
j_gene: TRBJ1-6; v_gene: TRBV5-1; abundance: NA; d_gene: TRBD1; CDR3nt: TGCGCCAGCAGCACCGCGACAGGGGGGTATAATTCACCCCTCCACTTT; CDR3aa: CASSTATGGYNSPLHF
j_gene: TRBJ1-4; v_gene: TRBV7-9; abundance: NA; d_gene: TRBD1; CDR3nt: TGTGCCAGCAGCCCAATCGACAGGGGGCTTGGTGAAAAACTGTTTTTT; CDR3aa: CASSPIDRGLGEKLFF
j_gene: TRBJ2-3; v_gene: TRBV6-2/TRBV6-3; abundance: NA; d_gene: TRBD2; CDR3nt: TGTGCCAGCAGTTATGGGAATAGCGGGAGAGATACGCAGTATTTT; CDR3aa: CASSYGNSGRDTQYF
j_gene: TRBJ1-2; v_gene: TRBV27; abundance: NA; d_gene: TRBD1; CDR3nt: TGTGCCAGCAGCTCGGACAGGATTAACTATGGCTACACCTTC; CDR3aa: CASSSDRINYGYTF